This TCR beta chain is from a study of blood T cell repertoires in COVID-19. The protocol was immunoSEQ multiplex PCR, while the TCRdb copy is restricted to in-frame clones and leaves out a portion. The sample includes more than 25,000 clones, 86% seen only once; the top ten take approximately 24%. Germline-derived CDR1 and CDR2 are LNHDA and SQIVND (reference sequence). V gave up 0 bases and J gave up 6 bases, with 8 bases separating them. The CDR3 has 13 residues. The sequenced sample consisted of peripheral blood. The clonotype was recovered from a human donor with active COVID-19. The donor label of this sample is uncertain. The genes are TRBV19 and TRBJ1-1; unclear D gene. The CDR3 coding sequence is TGTGCCAGTAGTATAGATTTTATAGCTGAAGCTTTCTTT. This gives the protein CASSIDFIAEAFF.